This passage covers 22 T cell receptor beta chains from one sample sequenced in a study of T cells in Graves' hyperthyroidism and ophthalmopathy. Amplified TCR beta CDR3 regions came from RNA transcripts. The TCR CDR3 was amplified in a first-round RT-PCR using the HTBI primer set. TCRdb itself ran the multiplex PCR reads through MiXCR, one entry per CDR3 protein. The sample has about 620,000 distinct CDR3 sequences; around 15% are singletons. The specimen sequenced was blood. Source of these receptors: a woman aged 25 to 39 with Graves' hyperthyroidism.

This clonotype occurred a few times. The gene calls are TRBV7-2 and TRBJ2-3, with 9 bases fitting TRBD2. J was trimmed by 5 bases and V by 2 bases; bases with no gene match: 8. Germline CDR1 is SGHTA and CDR2 is FQGNSA. The length of the CDR3 is 16 residues. This CDR3 reads CASSLTGGREGDTQYF. CDR3 nucleotide sequence: TGTGCCAGCAGCTTAACGGGCGGGAGGGAGGGAGATACGCAGTATTTT. The full variable domain, its missing parts supplied by reference TRBV7-2 and TRBJ2-3, is GAGVSQSPSNKVTEKGKDVELRCDPISGHTALYWYRQSLGQGLEFLIYFQGNSAPDKSGLPSDRFSAERTGGSVSTLTIQRTQQEDSAVYLCASSLTGGREGDTQYFGPGTRLTVL.

The chain joins TRBV29-1 to TRBJ2-1; 14 nucleotides align to TRBD2. Germline V CDR1 and CDR2: SQVTM, ANQGSEA. CDR3 length: 16 residues. After removal of 4 bases from V and 6 bases from J, the junction contained 8 bases not matched to a gene. The CDR3 nucleotides read TGCAGCGTTGGAGAGACTAGCGGGAGGGCCCCCAATGAGCAGTTCTTC. It is translated as CSVGETSGRAPNEQFF.

This sequence joins TRBV18 and TRBJ2-5; 10 bases match TRBD1. V lost 1 base, J lost 2 bases, and 7 bases stayed unmatched. From germline, CDR1 is KGHSH and CDR2 LQKENI. This CDR3 has 17 residues. CDR3 nucleotides: TGTGCCAGCTCACCACAGCGGGGACAGGGGCCTCAAGAGACCCAGTACTTC. It encodes CASSPQRGQGPQETQYF. The variable domain in full, completed from reference TRBV18 and TRBJ2-5, reads NAGVMQNPRHLVRRRGQEARLRCSPMKGHSHVYWYRQLPEEGLKFMVYLQKENIIDESGMPKERFSAEFPKEGPSILRIQQVVRGDSAAYFCASSPQRGQGPQETQYFGPGTRLLVL.

In the case of this clonotype: A much larger clone lies a single base off, so this may be a read error. The DNA of the CDR3 is TGTGCCAGCAGTTGCCCCGCCGCCGGGACAGGGGAGGCCCAGTACTTC. Its translation: CASSCPAAGTGEAQYF. The chain joins TRBV12-3 or TRBV12-4 to TRBJ2-5, with 10 bases lining up with TRBD1. V trimming: 4 bases; J trimming: 9 bases; junction bases outside the gene matches: 14. The CDR3 totals 16 residues.

This clonotype was seen more than once but under ten times. V and J are TRBV4-1 and TRBJ2-1; a possible D gene is TRBD1 (5 bases). Trimming shortened V by 5 bases and J by 8 bases, and 7 bases separated the two germline ends. In germline, CDR1 is MGHRA, CDR2 YSYEKL. This CDR3 is 11 amino acids long. CDR3 bases: TGCGCCAGCAGCGAACAGGATGAGCAGTTCTTC. This encodes CASSEQDEQFF.

The chain combines TRBV24-1 with TRBJ2-7; 9 bases are shared with TRBD2. Germline assignment: CDR1 KGHDR and CDR2 SFDVKD. There are 16 residues in the CDR3. With V trimmed by 12 bases and J by 5 bases, 19 bases remained unmatched. The CDR3 DNA follows: TGTGCCCCCTGGCCCCAGGGTAGCGGGAGTTTGAACGAGCAGTACTTC. This codes for CAPWPQGSGSLNEQYF.

This clonotype was seen only a few times. The J gene is TRBJ2-3, the V gene TRBV10-3; TRBD2 might be the D (6 bases). In germline, CDR1 is ENHRY, CDR2 SYGVKD. CDR3 length equals 15 residues. Trimming pared 0 bases from V and 0 bases from J, leaving 7 bases between. This CDR3 is CAISESRESTDTQYF. In DNA, the CDR3 is TGTGCCATCAGTGAGTCGCGGGAAAGCACAGATACGCAGTATTTT.

This clonotype was observed at least ten times. The rearrangement links TRBV20-1 to TRBJ2-3; 10 bases line up with TRBD2. The CDR3 has 12 amino acids. Germline CDR1 reads DFQATT; CDR2 reads SNEGSKA (reference sequence). The CDR3 reads CGLAGVSDTQYF. Written as DNA, the CDR3 is TGCGGTCTAGCGGGAGTATCAGATACGCAGTATTTT.

This clonotype was seen many times. The J gene is TRBJ2-3, the V gene TRBV28, with D unclear. Germline lookup yields CDR1 MDHEN and CDR2 SYDVKM. Deletions cut 4 bases from V and 0 bases from J, with 5 bases between. The CDR3 has 13 residues. CDR3 residues: CASSYGSTDTQYF. CDR3 nucleotide sequence: TGTGCCAGCAGTTACGGCAGCACAGATACGCAGTATTTT.

This clonotype was detected ten times or more. V is TRBV6-1 and J is TRBJ1-5, with D maybe TRBD1 (6 bases). Per germline, CDR1 MNHNS and CDR2 SASEGT. This CDR3 region has 14 residues. Trimming took off 4 bases at V and 5 bases at J, with 12 bases between the two ends. The CDR3 coding sequence is TGTGCCAGCAGTGGATACAGGGCGGATCAGCCCCAGCATTTT. Its protein product is CASSGYRADQPQHF.

The chain uses TRBV30 and TRBJ1-5; no firm D call. Germline V CDR1 and CDR2: GTSNPN, SVGIG (reference sequence). The CDR3 loop spans 20 amino acids. V was clipped by 0 bases and J by 3 bases, with 27 bases between them. The CDR3 sequence: CAWSVSLYNSLGGFNQPQHF. The CDR3 coding sequence is TGTGCCTGGAGTGTTTCTTTATATAATTCTCTCGGAGGATTCAATCAGCCCCAGCATTTT. The variable domain in full, with the rest retrieved from reference TRBV30 and TRBJ1-5, is SQTIHQWPATLVQPVGSPLSLECTVEGTSNPNLYWYRQAAGRGLQLLFYSVGIGQISSEVPQNLSASRPQDRQFILSSKKLLLSDSGFYLCAWSVSLYNSLGGFNQPQHFGDGTRLSIL.

The sample holds many counts of this clonotype. This rearrangement joins TRBV27 to TRBJ2-1, with unresolved D. Germline V gives CDR1 MNHEY, CDR2 SMNVEV (reference sequence). Trimming pared 6 bases from V and 6 bases from J, leaving 18 bases between. This CDR3 has 15 amino acids. The CDR3 loop is CASSFDAAQANEQFF. The CDR3, as DNA: TGTGCCAGCAGCTTTGACGCAGCCCAAGCCAATGAGCAGTTCTTC.

This clonotype was seen many times. The chain carries TRBV2 and TRBJ2-1, with 12 bases aligning to TRBD2. V was clipped by 5 bases and J by 6 bases; unmatched bases: 8. The CDR3 runs to 16 residues. Germline V lookup: CDR1 SNHLY, CDR2 FYNNEI. The chain's CDR3 is CASSRNRLAGVNEQFF. For the CDR3, the DNA is TGTGCCAGCAGTCGAAATAGACTAGCGGGAGTCAATGAGCAGTTCTTC.

The chain uses TRBV19 and TRBJ1-1; TRBD1 might be the D (5 bases). V was cut by 0 bases and J by 7 bases, with 27 bases left in between. Germline V CDR1 and CDR2: LNHDA, SQIVND (reference sequence). The CDR3 extends over 19 amino acids. CDR3 DNA: TGTGCCAGTAGTATAGAGGGGCAGGCCGCGGCGGGGGTGATTGGTGAAGCTTTCTTT. Its translation: CASSIEGQAAAGVIGEAFF.

This clonotype occurred many times. The V call is TRBV28, the J call TRBJ1-2; D is unresolved. The germline V gene has CDR1 MDHEN and CDR2 SYDVKM. Trimming shortened V by 2 bases and J by 2 bases, and 9 bases separated the two germline ends. This CDR3 spans 14 amino acids. The CDR3 nucleotides are TGTGCCAGCAGTTTAATATCGGGGAACTATGGCTACACCTTC. It codes for CASSLISGNYGYTF.

This clonotype showed up many times. This chain links TRBV28 with TRBJ1-1; D is uncertain. Germline lookup yields CDR1 MDHEN and CDR2 SYDVKM. V was trimmed by 6 bases and J by 7 bases, leaving 21 bases between them. The length of the CDR3 is 15 residues. The CDR3 is CASSKLWYGLNEAFF. CDR3 nucleotide sequence: TGTGCCAGCAGCAAATTATGGTACGGGTTGAATGAAGCTTTCTTT. Filled out from reference TRBV28 and TRBJ1-1, the complete variable domain reads DVKVTQSSRYLVKRTGEKVFLECVQDMDHENMFWYRQDPGLGLRLIYFSYDVKMKEKGDIPEGYSVSREKKERFSLILESASTNQTSMYLCASSKLWYGLNEAFFGQGTRLTVV.

This clonotype has ten or more counts. The chain links TRBV11-2 to TRBJ2-5, with a tentative D call TRBD2 (6 bases). Germline-derived CDR1 and CDR2 are SGHAT and FQNNGV. This CDR3 has 17 residues. The germline V and J ends were trimmed by 1 base and 5 bases, with 20 bases remaining between them. CDR3 in amino acids: CASSLGGTAFTLETQYF. The DNA for the CDR3 is TGTGCCAGCAGCTTAGGGGGGACTGCATTCACCTTGGAGACCCAGTACTTC.

This clonotype has a handful of counts. This may come from a read error, since a much larger clone is one base off. The chain combines TRBV27 with TRBJ2-3; unclear D gene. Trimming pared 10 bases from V and 2 bases from J, leaving 22 bases between. CDR3 size: 16 residues. Per the germline V gene, CDR1 is MNHEY and CDR2 is SMNVEV (reference sequence). CDR3 protein: CANSLRAYRPTDTQYF. Here the CDR3 DNA reads TGTGCCAACAGCCTCCGGGCCTACCGGCCCACAGATACGCAGTATTTT.

This clonotype was seen many times. CDR3 residues: CASSRWEEYEQYF. The CDR3 coding sequence is TGTGCCAGCAGCCGCTGGGAAGAATACGAGCAGTACTTC. The V and J genes are TRBV6-2 or TRBV6-3 and TRBJ2-7; no firm D call. This CDR3 contains 13 residues. Per germline, CDR1 MNHEY and CDR2 SVGEGT. The V end lost 6 bases, the J end lost 4 bases, and 13 bases lay between the germline ends.

The CDR3 is CASSTSLTVTYGEQYF. The CDR3, as DNA: TGTGCCAGTAGTACCTCCCTGACAGTCACCTATGGCGAGCAGTACTTC. The V and J genes are TRBV19 and TRBJ2-7, with D perhaps matching TRBD1 (5 bases). The V gene's germline CDR1 is LNHDA and CDR2 SQIVND (reference sequence). Trimming removed 4 bases at V and 6 bases at J, with 22 bases between. CDR3 length: 16 residues.

In its sample, this clonotype was seen a few times. V and J are TRBV29-1 and TRBJ2-7; 8 positions agree with TRBD1. The ends lost 3 bases at V and 2 bases at J; junction bases unmatched: 12. The germline V gene encodes CDR1 SQVTM and CDR2 ANQGSEA. The length of the CDR3 is 16 residues. The CDR3 is CSVDGIRTGFPYEQYF. In DNA, the CDR3 is TGCAGCGTTGACGGGATACGGACAGGGTTCCCCTACGAGCAGTACTTC.

In its sample, this clonotype was seen many times. The chain employs TRBV7-2 and TRBJ1-2; no clear D gene. Trimming pared 6 bases from V and 8 bases from J, leaving 10 bases between. There are 11 residues in the CDR3. Germline CDR1 reads SGHTA; CDR2 reads FQGNSA. The CDR3 DNA follows: TGTGCCAGCAGAGCGGGCCACGGCTACACCTTC. Translation: CASRAGHGYTF.